These T cell receptor beta chains were read from a single sample in a study of blood T cell repertoires in COVID-19. The assay was immunoSEQ multiplex PCR, and TCRdb's table has in-frame clones only and misses some. Among 300,000 to 350,000 clones listed, 89% were seen once. The specimen sequenced was peripheral blood. Receptor source: a woman in her sixties or seventies with COVID-19, enrolled during active disease. Each CDR3 is given without its conserved first and last residue. Each record gives: J gene, V gene, CDR3 protein.

TRBJ1-5	TRBV2	ASSEGGAGNQPQH
TRBJ2-6	TRBV28	AAGGPGANVLT
TRBJ1-1	TRBV5-1	ASSPGQGTEAF
TRBJ1-6	TRBV2	ASSAGAYGSPLH
TRBJ2-5	TRBV6-5	ASSYSEWGGETQY
TRBJ1-3	TRBV2	ASRQGPGNTIY
TRBJ2-7	TRBV18	ASSPGAPEEQY
TRBJ1-4	TRBV7-9	ASSFAGTDNEKLF
TRBJ1-2	TRBV18	ASSPPGGNYGYT
TRBJ1-1	TRBV6-5	ASRTGGRANTEAF
TRBJ2-1	TRBV3-1/TRBV3-2	ASSQTGGTEQF
TRBJ2-7	TRBV5-1	ASSFTGGTYEQY
TRBJ1-4	TRBV6-2/TRBV6-3	ASSGTVPNEKLF
TRBJ1-2	TRBV10-3	AIKKSNYGYT
TRBJ1-2	TRBV6-6	ASSYSGSTNYGYT
TRBJ1-3	TRBV3-1/TRBV3-2	ASSLGTGAGNTIY
TRBJ2-7	TRBV11-2	ASSPAGQGVHEQY
TRBJ2-7	TRBV7-2	ASSLSGHSSYEQY
TRBJ1-4	TRBV3-1/TRBV3-2	ASRLSLQGIEKLF
TRBJ1-2	TRBV6-6	ASSGQANYGYT
TRBJ1-4	TRBV19	ASKHNTHIREKLF
TRBJ1-4	TRBV5-5	ASSFPPRGQNEKLF
TRBJ2-3	TRBV5-1	ASSLDGQGHTDTQY
TRBJ1-2	TRBV5-4	ASSSGQPSYGYT
TRBJ1-1	TRBV5-1	ASTGGTGNTEAF
TRBJ2-4	TRBV7-9	ASSLRDRSGDIQY
TRBJ2-2	TRBV2	AGSGSGTSNTGELF
TRBJ2-1	TRBV14	ASSQDNERESYNEQF
TRBJ1-6	TRBV9	ASSVDSSTSYNSPLH
TRBJ2-7	TRBV5-1	ASSGFPSSTYEQY
TRBJ1-4	TRBV18	ASSHREMRSSNEKLF
TRBJ2-1	TRBV20-1	SASWGGTYNEQF
TRBJ1-5	TRBV19	ASGPPYSRAQPQH
TRBJ1-2	TRBV5-1	ASSAGFEPNYGYT
TRBJ1-1	TRBV2	ASTRRGGLGDTEAF
TRBJ1-3	TRBV7-2	ASSLDSTRNTIY
TRBJ2-3	TRBV9	ASSVEAQVHTQY
TRBJ1-3	TRBV29-1	SVGWRSSSGNTIY
TRBJ1-2	TRBV19	ASSIGGNGYT
TRBJ2-5	TRBV5-1	ASSWGTAQETQY
TRBJ1-1	TRBV6-6	ASSRRVGDTEAF
TRBJ1-2	TRBV7-2	ASSLVGQGSGYT
TRBJ1-3	TRBV6-5	ASSRDRRNTIY
TRBJ2-1	TRBV14	ASSQVTGRGNEQF
TRBJ1-5	TRBV2	ASRPGQGAQPQH
TRBJ1-1	TRBV6-5	ASSKTTGVVTEAF
TRBJ2-3	TRBV12-3/TRBV12-4	ASSTFQGDTQY
TRBJ1-3	TRBV5-6	ASSLVSSGNTIY